This passage covers 18 T cell receptor beta chains from one sample sequenced in a study of blood T cell repertoires in COVID-19. Libraries were prepared by immunoSEQ multiplex PCR; TCRdb keeps only in-frame clonotypes and omits some of them. This sample has about 480,000 clones, with about 85% found just once. The specimen was PBMCs or T cells enriched from blood (not recorded which). These receptors came from a woman aged 55-69 years who had recovered from COVID-19.

V and J are TRBV3-1 (or the pseudogene TRBV3-2) and TRBJ1-6; unclear D gene. The CDR3 has 12 residues. Per the germline V gene, CDR1 is LGHDT and CDR2 is YNNKEL (reference sequence). The V end lost 0 bases, the J end lost 9 bases, and 3 bases lay between the germline ends. The CDR3 DNA follows: TGTGCCAGCAGCCAAGACATTTCACCCCTCCACTTT. It yields the protein CASSQDISPLHF.

The chain employs TRBV2 and TRBJ1-2; D not resolved. V lost 1 base to trimming and J lost 1 base, with 7 bases between them. The CDR3 runs to 14 residues. CDR1 is SNHLY, CDR2 FYNNEI, per germline. CDR3 nucleotide sequence: TGTGCCAGCAGTGAAGTTCGGGTTAACTATGGCTACACCTTC. It specifies CASSEVRVNYGYTF. The full variable domain, with the rest looked up from reference TRBV2 and TRBJ1-2, is EPEVTQTPSHQVTQMGQEVILRCVPISNHLYFYWYRQILGQKVEFLVSFYNNEISEKSEIFDDQFSVERPDGSNFTLKIRSTKLEDSAMYFCASSEVRVNYGYTFGSGTRLTVV.

The rearrangement joins TRBV6-5 to TRBJ1-2, with 8 bases that match TRBD1. The germline V gene has CDR1 MNHEY and CDR2 SVGAGI. CDR3 size: 12 residues. After removal of 2 bases from V and 12 bases from J, the junction contained 5 bases not matched to a gene. The CDR3 region is CASSYKGQAHTF. The CDR3 nucleotides are TGTGCCAGCAGTTACAAGGGACAGGCCCACACCTTC.

The V call is TRBV7-9, the J call TRBJ1-2, with a possible D match to TRBD1 (5 bases). Looked up from germline, CDR1 is SEHNR and CDR2 is FQNEAQ (reference sequence). The CDR3 is 14 amino acids. V was cut by 1 base and J by 3 bases, with 9 bases left in between. The CDR3 protein is CASSLGQGHYGYTF. DNA of the CDR3: TGTGCCAGCAGCTTAGGGCAGGGTCACTATGGCTACACCTTC.

This chain uses TRBV7-8 with TRBJ2-2, with 10 bases fitting TRBD2. The CDR3 is made up of 17 amino acids. The germline V gene encodes CDR1 SGHVS and CDR2 FQNEAQ. V gave up 5 bases and J gave up 4 bases; unmatched junction bases: 10. CDR3 sequence (DNA): TGTGCCAGCAGCCGCGCTGTTGCTAGCGGGAGCACCGGGGAGCTGTTTTTT. Translating it yields CASSRAVASGSTGELFF. The variable domain in full, with the rest retrieved from reference TRBV7-8 and TRBJ2-2, is GAGVSQSPRYKVAKRGQDVALRCDPISGHVSLFWYQQALGQGPEFLTYFQNEAQLDKSGLPSDRFFAERPEGSVSTLKIQRTQQEDSAVYLCASSRAVASGSTGELFFGEGSRLTVL.

The chain couples TRBV27 to TRBJ2-7, with unresolved D. This CDR3 spans 14 amino acids. CDR1 is MNHEY, CDR2 SMNVEV, per germline (reference sequence). The V end lost 4 bases, the J end lost 3 bases, and 13 bases lay between the germline ends. The CDR3, as DNA: TGTGCCAGCAGTTCTTACGGTGCTGGCTACGAGCAGTACTTC. Its translation: CASSSYGAGYEQYF.

The chain couples TRBV21-1 to TRBJ2-1; TRBD2, the table's D call, lacks a check against the DNA. TRBV21-1 is an annotated pseudogene. The CDR3 is 14 residues long. The chain's CDR3 is CASTVRSSYNEQFF. CDR3 nucleotides: TGTGCCAGCACCGTACGGAGCTCCTACAATGAGCAGTTCTTC.

The chain combines TRBV30 with TRBJ1-5; 10 bases line up with TRBD1. Germline V gene sequence: CDR1 GTSNPN, CDR2 SVGIG (reference sequence). Unmatched junction bases numbered 3, after V lost 3 bases and J lost 7 bases. The CDR3 has 13 residues. CDR3 DNA: TGTGCCTGGAGCCGGACAGGGGGGCAGCCCCAGCATTTT. As protein: CAWSRTGGQPQHF.

The CDR3 region is CASTRQGTNTEAFF. CDR3 in DNA: TGTGCCAGTACCCGACAGGGGACCAACACTGAAGCTTTCTTT. V usage is TRBV19 and J usage is TRBJ1-1; 8 bases are shared with TRBD1. From germline, CDR1 is LNHDA and CDR2 SQIVND (reference sequence). V shed 7 bases, J shed 2 bases, and the junction held 6 bases outside the gene matches. The CDR3 is made up of 14 amino acids.

The J gene is TRBJ1-2, the V gene TRBV6-5, with D perhaps TRBD1 (5 bases). Germline lookup yields CDR1 MNHEY and CDR2 SVGAGI. The CDR3 sequence is 13 residues long. Trimming cost V 9 bases and J 4 bases, with 15 bases left between them. The chain's CDR3 is CASSSTALYGYTF. The CDR3 region has the DNA TGTGCCAGTTCTTCGACAGCCCTCTATGGCTACACCTTC.

The J gene is TRBJ1-2, the V gene TRBV14, with 9 bases aligning to TRBD1. The CDR3 contains 17 residues. From germline, CDR1 is SGHDN and CDR2 FVKESK. V was pared by 1 base and J by 8 bases, with 14 bases of the junction left unmatched. CDR3 sequence (DNA): TGTGCCAGCAGCCAAGTCGAGACAGGGGGAGGAATTGGAGGCTACACCTTC. This gives the protein CASSQVETGGGIGGYTF.

There are a few counts of this clone. The chain recombines TRBV5-6 with TRBJ2-3; 10 bases line up with TRBD2. The ends lost 5 bases at V and 6 bases at J; junction bases unmatched: 0. The CDR3 contains 12 residues. Germline V gene lookup returns CDR1 SGHDT and CDR2 YYEEEE. CDR3 in amino acids: CASSSGGDTQYF. The CDR3, as DNA: TGTGCCAGCAGTAGCGGGGGGGATACGCAGTATTTT.

The genes are TRBV2 and TRBJ1-5, with 8 bases fitting TRBD1. CDR1 is SNHLY, CDR2 FYNNEI, per germline. CDR3 length equals 14 residues. V lost 5 bases to trimming and J lost 6 bases; unmatched junction nucleotides: 6. CDR3 nucleotide sequence: TGTGCCAGCAGTCCGACAGGGGCTCTTCAGCCCCAGCATTTT. Its translation is CASSPTGALQPQHF. The full variable domain, completed using reference TRBV2 and TRBJ1-5, is EPEVTQTPSHQVTQMGQEVILRCVPISNHLYFYWYRQILGQKVEFLVSFYNNEISEKSEIFDDQFSVERPDGSNFTLKIRSTKLEDSAMYFCASSPTGALQPQHFGDGTRLSIL.

The chain has TRBV27 and TRBJ2-1; TRBD1 agrees at 10 bases. The germline V gene encodes CDR1 MNHEY and CDR2 SMNVEV (reference sequence). The CDR3 length is 15 residues. Trimming at V came to 6 bases and at J to 4 bases, leaving 6 bases not matched to a gene. CDR3 residues: CASRRAGQGYNEQFF. The CDR3 nucleotides are TGTGCCAGCAGAAGAGCGGGACAGGGGTACAATGAGCAGTTCTTC.

This clone was seen once. This chain connects TRBV13 to TRBJ1-2; D is perhaps TRBD1 (6 bases). Germline CDR1 is PRHDT and CDR2 is FYEKMQ (reference sequence). V lost 3 bases to trimming and J lost 8 bases, with 19 bases between them. The CDR3 is made up of 15 amino acids. CDR3 region: CASSFGDISVNGYTF. DNA for the CDR3: TGTGCCAGCAGCTTCGGGGACATAAGTGTAAACGGCTACACCTTC. Filled out from reference TRBV13 and TRBJ1-2, the complete variable domain reads AAGVIQSPRHLIKEKRETATLKCYPIPRHDTVYWYQQGPGQDPQFLISFYEKMQSDKGSIPDRFSAQQFSDYHSELNMSSLELGDSALYFCASSFGDISVNGYTFGSGTRLTVV.

This chain joins TRBV7-6 and TRBJ1-6, with 7 bases aligning to TRBD1. This CDR3 spans 15 amino acids. CDR1 is SGHVS, CDR2 FNYEAQ, per germline. The V segment lost 1 base and the J segment 7 bases; nucleotides outside the gene matches: 4. The CDR3 DNA sequence: TGTGCCAGCAGCTTAGGGACAGGTTCAAATTCACCCCTCCACTTT. The encoded protein is CASSLGTGSNSPLHF.

This clone has only a few counts. V and J are TRBV29-1 and TRBJ1-2, with D possibly matching TRBD1 (6 bases). The CDR3 is made up of 12 amino acids. Germline CDR1 SQVTM, CDR2 ANQGSEA. V lost 4 bases to trimming and J lost 4 bases, with 10 bases between them. This chain's CDR3 is CSVAGATYGYTF. The CDR3 DNA reads TGCAGCGTTGCAGGGGCCACCTATGGCTACACCTTC.

This clone came up a few times. This rearrangement joins TRBV11-2 to TRBJ2-3; the match to TRBD1 covers 7 bases. The CDR3 extends over 16 amino acids. Trimming took 5 bases from V and 1 from J; bases not matched to a gene: 9. The V gene's germline CDR1 is SGHAT and CDR2 FQNNGV. The CDR3 region is CASSRGQRTGTDTQYF. DNA for the CDR3: TGTGCCAGCAGCCGGGGACAGCGGACGGGCACAGATACGCAGTATTTT.